The rows below give T cell receptor beta chains drawn from one sample of a study of blood T cell repertoires in COVID-19. Using immunoSEQ multiplex PCR, the repertoire was profiled, and TCRdb retains in-frame clones only, with some absent. The repertoire holds some 260,000 clones, with over 75% as singletons. The sequencing input was peripheral blood. These TCRs come from a woman in her seventies with COVID-19, enrolled during active disease. The CDR3 runs from the conserved cysteine through the conserved F or W. Fields, in order: J gene, V gene, D gene, clone size, CDR3 DNA, CDR3 protein. D genes are given only for firm matches. Size tells how often a clone was seen (once, few, many) or the class of an expanded clone, and some rows leave it out.

J: TRBJ1-2
V: TRBV19
D: NA
size: NA
DNA: TGTGCCAGTAGTCACCGCCCGACAGACAACTATGGCTACACCTTC
CDR3: CASSHRPTDNYGYTF

J: TRBJ1-2
V: TRBV5-5
D: NA
size: once
DNA: TGTGCCAGCAGCTTGCTGGCAGGGGATGGCTACACCTTC
CDR3: CASSLLAGDGYTF

J: TRBJ2-7
V: TRBV5-6
D: TRBD1
size: many
DNA: TGTGCCAGCAGCGTCCGTAGGACAGGGGTGGGGGAGCAGTACTTC
CDR3: CASSVRRTGVGEQYF

J: TRBJ1-5
V: TRBV5-1
D: NA
size: NA
DNA: TGCGCCAGCAGCTTGGCTTTCGGAGGGACCGATCAGCCCCAGCATTTT
CDR3: CASSLAFGGTDQPQHF

J: TRBJ1-5
V: TRBV27
D: NA
size: once
DNA: TGTGCCAGCAGTCCCAGCGTCCAGCAGCCCCAGCATTTT
CDR3: CASSPSVQQPQHF

J: TRBJ1-1
V: TRBV20-1
D: NA
size: NA
DNA: TGCAGTGCTGGCCGCACTGAAGCTTTCTTT
CDR3: CSAGRTEAFF

J: TRBJ1-3
V: TRBV30
D: TRBD1
size: NA
DNA: TGTGCCTGGAGCAGGACAGGGTCTGGAAACACCATATATTTT
CDR3: CAWSRTGSGNTIYF

J: TRBJ2-2
V: TRBV21-1
D: NA
size: NA
DNA: TGTGCCAGCAGCGTAACAGGAATCCGAACCGGGGAGCTGTTTTTT
CDR3: CASSVTGIRTGELFF

J: TRBJ2-7
V: TRBV10-2
D: TRBD1
size: once
DNA: TGCGCCAGCAGTGACCGGGACAGGACCTACGAGCAGTACTTC
CDR3: CASSDRDRTYEQYF

J: TRBJ2-7
V: TRBV19
D: TRBD1
size: NA
DNA: TGTGCCAGTAGTACAGGGGGCGAAAGTAGATACGAGCAGTACTTC
CDR3: CASSTGGESRYEQYF

J: TRBJ1-5
V: TRBV6-2/TRBV6-3
D: TRBD1
size: NA
DNA: TGTGCCAGCAGTTTACAGGGGGCAAGGAATCAGCCCCAGCATTTT
CDR3: CASSLQGARNQPQHF

J: TRBJ2-7
V: TRBV4-1
D: TRBD2
size: NA
DNA: TGCGCCAGCAGCCAAGTAGCGGGAGAGGCCTACGAGCAGTACTTC
CDR3: CASSQVAGEAYEQYF

J: TRBJ2-1
V: TRBV4-2
D: TRBD2
size: NA
DNA: TGTGCCAGCAGGCTAGCGGGAGGGGCCTGGGATGAGCAGTTCTTC
CDR3: CASRLAGGAWDEQFF

J: TRBJ2-5
V: TRBV11-3
D: TRBD1
size: NA
DNA: TGTGCCAGCAGACCCCGGACAGGGTCAGAGACCCAGTACTTC
CDR3: CASRPRTGSETQYF

J: TRBJ2-5
V: TRBV29-1
D: TRBD2
size: NA
DNA: TGCAGCTCAGCAACCGGGACTAGCGGAGAGACCCAGTACTTC
CDR3: CSSATGTSGETQYF

J: TRBJ1-5
V: TRBV27
D: NA
size: NA
DNA: TGTGCCAGCAGTTTAACTGGGGCAAATCAGCCCCAGCATTTT
CDR3: CASSLTGANQPQHF

J: TRBJ1-2
V: TRBV6-4
D: NA
size: NA
DNA: TGTGCCAGCAGTCCCCTCCGGGGGGCTAACTATGGCTACACCTTC
CDR3: CASSPLRGANYGYTF

J: TRBJ1-1
V: TRBV7-9
D: NA
size: NA
DNA: TGTGCCAGCAGCTCCCCAATCGGTAACACTGAAGCTTTCTTT
CDR3: CASSSPIGNTEAFF

J: TRBJ2-3
V: TRBV29-1
D: TRBD2
size: NA
DNA: TGCAGCGTTGAGATATCGGGGAGGGCGCAGTATTTT
CDR3: CSVEISGRAQYF

J: TRBJ2-1
V: TRBV5-1
D: TRBD2
size: NA
DNA: TGCGCCAGCAGCTTAACTAGCGGCCCATACAATGAGCAGTTCTTC
CDR3: CASSLTSGPYNEQFF

J: TRBJ1-4
V: TRBV28
D: NA
size: NA
DNA: TGTGCCAGCAGTCATGGACTGTCACTGTTTTTT
CDR3: CASSHGLSLFF

J: TRBJ2-5
V: TRBV18
D: NA
size: once
DNA: TGTGCCAGCTCACCGGGAGGGACAGGCCAAGGAACCCAGTACTTC
CDR3: CASSPGGTGQGTQYF